This T cell receptor beta chain was identified during a study of early T cells in non-severe SARS-CoV-2 infection. Tagging with unique molecular identifiers was applied to individual cDNA molecules. One entry per CDR3 protein results from TCRdb running MiXCR on the 5' RACE reads. The sample has around 40,000 distinct CDR3 sequences; approximately 6.1% are singletons. With respect to this clonotype: This may stem from a read error, because a much larger clone lies one nucleotide away.

This sequence originates from an adult who was a healthcare worker with PCR-confirmed SARS-CoV-2 infection or an uninfected control (not recorded which). What was sequenced was whole blood.

CDR3: CASSSDRGVSEKLFF. The CDR3 DNA reads as TGTGCCAGCAGCTCCGACAGGGGGGTTAGTGAAAAACTGTTTTTT. The chain couples TRBV9 to TRBJ1-4; 9 bases map to TRBD1. This CDR3 contains 15 residues. Trimming took 4 bases from V and 7 from J; bases not matched to a gene: 8. Germline-derived CDR1 and CDR2 are SGDLS and YYNGEE.